Following are 21 T cell receptor beta chains from one sample sequenced in a study of control samples from healthy donors and cancer patients. Sequencing used immunoSEQ multiplex PCR; TCRdb keeps in-frame clones, though not all of them. The sample lists roughly 41,000 clones; approximately 94% were seen once. Material: blood. The receptors here all came from a man aged 60 to 75 in good health.

This chain joins TRBV7-9 and TRBJ1-4; a weak D match, TRBD1 (5 bases). CDR1 is SEHNR, CDR2 FQNEAQ, per germline (reference sequence). The CDR3 length is 18 residues. V was pared by 5 bases and J by 0 bases, with 19 bases between. For the CDR3, the DNA is TGTGCCAGCAGCACTAGCGGGGGTGGGGCACCAACTAATGAAAAACTGTTTTTT. This gives the protein CASSTSGGGAPTNEKLFF.

This rearrangement joins TRBV30 to TRBJ2-7; tentatively, D is TRBD1 (5 bases). The CDR3 runs 13 residues. Looked up from germline, CDR1 is GTSNPN and CDR2 is SVGIG (reference sequence). V lost 7 bases, J lost 1 base, and 14 bases lay in between. This chain's CDR3 is CAYLPKGSYEQYF. CDR3 in DNA: TGTGCCTACCTACCCAAGGGGTCCTACGAGCAGTACTTC.

The V call is TRBV12-3 or TRBV12-4, the J call TRBJ2-2; no firm D call. Trimming shortened V by 6 bases and J by 13 bases, and 9 bases separated the two germline ends. The length of the CDR3 is 10 residues. CDR3 amino acids: CASSKKGLFF. The DNA of the CDR3 is TGTGCCAGCAGCAAGAAGGGGCTGTTTTTT.

The rearrangement joins TRBV9 to TRBJ1-4, with D perhaps matching TRBD1 (5 bases). CDR3 length equals 14 residues. Germline lookup yields CDR1 SGDLS and CDR2 YYNGEE. The V end lost 3 bases, the J end lost 7 bases, and 13 bases lay between the germline ends. The CDR3 spells CASSDGGIREKLFF. The CDR3 region has the DNA TGTGCCAGCAGCGACGGGGGGATACGTGAAAAACTGTTTTTT.

The chain couples TRBV6-2 or TRBV6-3 to TRBJ2-7; 11 positions agree with TRBD2. The germline gives CDR1 MNHEY, CDR2 SVGEGT. V was clipped by 5 bases and J by 2 bases; unmatched bases: 11. This CDR3 contains 17 residues. CDR3 DNA: TGTGCCAGCAGTCCCCCTCTTTTTAGCGGGAGGGCCTACGAGCAGTACTTC. Translated, it gives CASSPPLFSGRAYEQYF.

This chain uses TRBV7-3 with TRBJ2-5; possibly TRBD2 for D (6 bases). The V gene lost 1 base and the J gene lost 5 bases, with 11 bases spanning the gap. Germline loops: CDR1 SGHTA, CDR2 FQGTGA. The CDR3 totals 14 residues. The CDR3 is CASSLSHGGETQYF. CDR3 sequence (DNA): TGTGCCAGCAGCTTAAGCCACGGAGGGGAGACCCAGTACTTC.

The chain is built from TRBV19 and TRBJ2-2; either TRBD1 or TRBD2 may supply D (5 bases each). Per the germline V gene, CDR1 is LNHDA and CDR2 is SQIVND (reference sequence). The CDR3 totals 15 residues. The ends were cut back, 3 bases at V and 5 bases at J, with 13 bases in the middle. The CDR3 coding sequence is TGTGCCAGTAGTATCCAGCAGGGAGCAACCGGGGAGCTGTTTTTT. Amino acids: CASSIQQGATGELFF.

This chain connects TRBV18 to TRBJ1-2; 8 bases align to TRBD1. Germline V gene lookup returns CDR1 KGHSH and CDR2 LQKENI. The length of the CDR3 is 13 residues. Germline trimming cut 3 bases from V and 5 bases from J; bases unmatched to any gene: 2. The CDR3: CASSPQGAYGYTF. The CDR3 DNA is TGTGCCAGCTCACCCCAGGGGGCGTATGGCTACACCTTC. The full variable domain, completed using reference TRBV18 and TRBJ1-2, is NAGVMQNPRHLVRRRGQEARLRCSPMKGHSHVYWYRQLPEEGLKFMVYLQKENIIDESGMPKERFSAEFPKEGPSILRIQQVVRGDSAAYFCASSPQGAYGYTFGSGTRLTVV.

V gene TRBV9 combines with J gene TRBJ1-1, with no clear D. The ends were cut back, 3 bases at V and 1 base at J, with 10 bases in the middle. The length of the CDR3 is 14 residues. Germline CDR1 and CDR2: SGDLS and YYNGEE. CDR3 loop: CASSAHQANTEAFF. The CDR3 coding sequence is TGTGCCAGCAGCGCCCATCAAGCGAACACTGAAGCTTTCTTT.

The rearrangement links TRBV3-1 (or the pseudogene TRBV3-2) to TRBJ1-3; tentatively, D is TRBD1 (5 bases). The V end lost 6 bases, the J end lost 0 bases, and 9 bases lay between the germline ends. CDR1 LGHDT and CDR2 YNNKEL come from the germline V gene (reference sequence). The CDR3 covers 14 residues. CDR3 sequence reads: CASRGTDSGNTIYF. The DNA of the CDR3 is TGTGCCAGCAGGGGGACTGACTCTGGAAACACCATATATTTT.

The chain recombines TRBV6-5 with TRBJ1-1; 10 bases fit TRBD1. CDR1 and CDR2 from the germline V gene are MNHEY and SVGAGI. The J segment lost 4 bases and the V segment lost 5 bases, leaving 7 bases of the junction unmatched. CDR3 length equals 15 residues. The CDR3 DNA sequence: TGTGCCAGCAGTACTCGACAGGGGGCTGGCACTGAAGCTTTCTTT. Translation gives CASSTRQGAGTEAFF.

The chain has TRBV4-2 and TRBJ1-4, with 7 bases lining up with TRBD1. V was clipped by 4 bases and J by 7 bases; unmatched bases: 6. The CDR3 contains 14 residues. Germline-derived CDR1 and CDR2 are LGHNA and YNFKEQ. CDR3 sequence (DNA): TGTGCCAGCAGCCCACAGGGGTGGGGTGAAAAACTGTTTTTT. Translating gives CASSPQGWGEKLFF.

The rearrangement joins TRBV5-5 to TRBJ1-5; the D gene is possibly TRBD1 (6 bases). Germline V lookup: CDR1 SGHKS, CDR2 YYEKEE (reference sequence). V shed 2 bases and J shed 1 base, with 10 bases lying between them. The CDR3 runs 15 residues. In DNA, the CDR3 is TGTGCCAGCAGCTTACTGCAGGGGAGCAATCAGCCCCAGCATTTT. Translating it yields CASSLLQGSNQPQHF.

The chain joins TRBV7-2 to TRBJ2-7; D remains ambiguous. This CDR3 has 14 amino acids. From germline, CDR1 is SGHTA and CDR2 FQGNSA. V gave up 2 bases and J gave up 1 base, with 9 bases separating them. The CDR3 DNA follows: TGTGCCAGCAGCTTATCACCGGCTTCCTACGAGCAGTACTTC. Translated, it gives CASSLSPASYEQYF.

The J gene is TRBJ2-2, the V gene TRBV29-1; D is perhaps TRBD1 (5 bases). Deletions cut 4 bases from V and 1 base from J, with 13 bases between. This CDR3 region has 15 residues. Germline V gene sequence: CDR1 SQVTM, CDR2 ANQGSEA. The CDR3 bases are TGCAGCGTTGCTTTGCAGGGTTTGAACACCGGGGAGCTGTTTTTT. This gives the protein CSVALQGLNTGELFF.

In this sample, this clone turned up once. V gene TRBV19 combines with J gene TRBJ2-1, with D unclear. The CDR3 loop spans 14 amino acids. Germline loops: CDR1 LNHDA, CDR2 SQIVND (reference sequence). V lost 8 bases, J lost 0 bases, and 11 bases lay in between. Written as DNA, the CDR3 is TGTGCCAGTGCAGACGCTAGCTCCTACAATGAGCAGTTCTTC. Its protein is CASADASSYNEQFF.

DNA for the CDR3: TGTGCCAGCAGTTTGGGACAGGGGAAAAACATTCAGTACTTC. This gives the protein CASSLGQGKNIQYF. The rearrangement uses TRBV28 and TRBJ2-4; 10 nucleotides line up with TRBD1. The V segment lost 3 bases and the J segment 4 bases; nucleotides outside the gene matches: 0. The CDR3 sequence is 14 residues long. Germline loops: CDR1 MDHEN, CDR2 SYDVKM.

V and J are TRBV18 and TRBJ2-7; TRBD2 agrees at 12 bases. The CDR3 spans 18 residues. Germline CDR1 is KGHSH and CDR2 is LQKENI. V gave up 1 base and J gave up 2 bases; unmatched junction bases: 9. The CDR3 is CASSPRLAGGPGTYEQYF. The CDR3 DNA sequence: TGTGCCAGCTCACCACGGCTAGCGGGAGGGCCCGGAACCTACGAGCAGTACTTC. The variable domain in full, with the rest retrieved from reference TRBV18 and TRBJ2-7, is NAGVMQNPRHLVRRRGQEARLRCSPMKGHSHVYWYRQLPEEGLKFMVYLQKENIIDESGMPKERFSAEFPKEGPSILRIQQVVRGDSAAYFCASSPRLAGGPGTYEQYFGPGTRLTVT.

The rearrangement joins TRBV7-6 to TRBJ2-1; 7 bases are a match to TRBD1. Trimming at V came to 6 bases and at J to 8 bases, leaving 16 bases not matched to a gene. Germline assignment: CDR1 SGHVS and CDR2 FNYEAQ. The CDR3 is made up of 16 amino acids. CDR3 protein: CASSVETTGAVDEQFF. CDR3 nucleotides: TGTGCCAGCAGTGTAGAAACTACAGGGGCTGTCGATGAGCAGTTCTTC.

The rearrangement joins TRBV6-5 to TRBJ1-1; D gene ambiguous. V lost 0 bases, J lost 2 bases, and 4 bases lay in between. The CDR3 length is 13 residues. Germline V lookup: CDR1 MNHEY, CDR2 SVGAGI. The CDR3 loop is CASSYSYNTEAFF. CDR3 bases: TGTGCCAGCAGTTACTCGTATAACACTGAAGCTTTCTTT.

This rearrangement joins TRBV2 to TRBJ1-1, with no clear D. Germline CDR1 is SNHLY and CDR2 is FYNNEI. Trimming took 3 bases from V and 3 from J, leaving 11 bases between them. This CDR3 has 14 amino acids. This CDR3 is CASSEDRRDTEAFF. CDR3 DNA sequence: TGTGCCAGCAGTGAGGATCGAAGAGACACTGAAGCTTTCTTT. Supplemented by reference TRBV2 and TRBJ1-1, the full variable domain reads EPEVTQTPSHQVTQMGQEVILRCVPISNHLYFYWYRQILGQKVEFLVSFYNNEISEKSEIFDDQFSVERPDGSNFTLKIRSTKLEDSAMYFCASSEDRRDTEAFFGQGTRLTVV.